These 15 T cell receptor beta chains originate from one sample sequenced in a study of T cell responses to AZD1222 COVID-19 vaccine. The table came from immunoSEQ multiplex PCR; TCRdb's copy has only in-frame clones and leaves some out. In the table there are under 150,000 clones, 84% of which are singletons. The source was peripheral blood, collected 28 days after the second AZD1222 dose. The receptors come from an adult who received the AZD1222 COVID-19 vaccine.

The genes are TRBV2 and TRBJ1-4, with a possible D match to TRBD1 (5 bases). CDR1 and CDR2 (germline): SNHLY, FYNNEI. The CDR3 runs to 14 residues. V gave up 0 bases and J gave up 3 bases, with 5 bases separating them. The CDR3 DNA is TGTGCCAGCAGTGAAGCACAGGCTAATGAAAAACTGTTTTTT. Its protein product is CASSEAQANEKLFF.

The CDR3 DNA follows: TGTGCCAGCAGCCTTGAGGGAGACACTGAAGCTTTCTTT. This sequence encodes CASSLEGDTEAFF. This chain links TRBV3-1 (or the pseudogene TRBV3-2) with TRBJ1-1; D is uncertain. This CDR3 has 13 amino acids. From germline, CDR1 is LGHDT and CDR2 YNNKEL (reference sequence). Trimming stripped 4 bases from V and 3 bases from J, with 9 bases between.

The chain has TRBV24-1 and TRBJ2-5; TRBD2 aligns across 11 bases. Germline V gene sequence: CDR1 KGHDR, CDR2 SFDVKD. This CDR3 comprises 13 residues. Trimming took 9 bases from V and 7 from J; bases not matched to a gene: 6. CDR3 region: CATGLAGAVTQYF. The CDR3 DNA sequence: TGTGCCACCGGACTAGCGGGTGCGGTGACCCAGTACTTC.

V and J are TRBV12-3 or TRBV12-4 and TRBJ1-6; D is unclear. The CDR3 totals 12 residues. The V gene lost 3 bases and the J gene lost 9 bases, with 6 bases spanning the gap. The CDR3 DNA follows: TGTGCCAGCAGTTTTGTTGGTTCACCCCTCCACTTT. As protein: CASSFVGSPLHF.

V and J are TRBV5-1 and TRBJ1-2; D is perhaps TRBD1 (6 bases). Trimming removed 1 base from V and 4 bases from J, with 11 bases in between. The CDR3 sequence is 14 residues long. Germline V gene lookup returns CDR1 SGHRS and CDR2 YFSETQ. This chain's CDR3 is CASSLYPGAYGYTF. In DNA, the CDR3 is TGCGCCAGCAGCTTGTACCCGGGGGCCTATGGCTACACCTTC. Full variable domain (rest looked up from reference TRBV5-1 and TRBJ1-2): KAGVTQTPRYLIKTRGQQVTLSCSPISGHRSVSWYQQTPGQGLQFLFEYFSETQRNKGNFPGRFSGRQFSNSRSEMNVSTLELGDSALYLCASSLYPGAYGYTFGSGTRLTVV.

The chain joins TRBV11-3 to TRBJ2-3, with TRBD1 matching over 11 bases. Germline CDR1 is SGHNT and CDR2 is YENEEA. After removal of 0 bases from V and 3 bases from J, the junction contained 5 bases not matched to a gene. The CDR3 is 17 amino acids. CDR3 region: CASSLELGQGETDTQYF. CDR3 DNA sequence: TGTGCCAGCAGCTTAGAACTGGGACAGGGGGAAACAGATACGCAGTATTTT.

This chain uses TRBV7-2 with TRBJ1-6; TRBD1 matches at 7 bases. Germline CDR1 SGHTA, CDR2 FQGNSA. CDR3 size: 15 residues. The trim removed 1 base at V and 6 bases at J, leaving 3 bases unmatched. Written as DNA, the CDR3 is TGTGCCAGCAGCTTAGAGTCAGGGGGTAATTCACCCCTCCACTTT. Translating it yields CASSLESGGNSPLHF.

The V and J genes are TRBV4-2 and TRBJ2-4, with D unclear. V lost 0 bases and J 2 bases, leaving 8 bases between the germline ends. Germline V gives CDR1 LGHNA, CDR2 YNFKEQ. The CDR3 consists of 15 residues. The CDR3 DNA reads TGTGCCAGCAGCCAAGATAGTGTTACCAAAAACATTCAGTACTTC. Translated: CASSQDSVTKNIQYF.

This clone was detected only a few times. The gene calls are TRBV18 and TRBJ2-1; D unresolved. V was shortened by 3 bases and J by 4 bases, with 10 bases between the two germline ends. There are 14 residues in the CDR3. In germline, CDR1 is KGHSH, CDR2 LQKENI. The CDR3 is CASSPSSFYNEQFF. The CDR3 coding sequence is TGTGCCAGCTCACCTAGTAGTTTTTACAATGAGCAGTTCTTC.

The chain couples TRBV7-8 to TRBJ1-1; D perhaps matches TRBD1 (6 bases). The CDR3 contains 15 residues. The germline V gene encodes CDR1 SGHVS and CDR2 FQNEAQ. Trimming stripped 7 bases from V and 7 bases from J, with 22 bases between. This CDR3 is CASIIGGPGEGEAFF. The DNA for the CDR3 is TGTGCCAGCATAATCGGGGGGCCCGGGGAAGGTGAAGCTTTCTTT.

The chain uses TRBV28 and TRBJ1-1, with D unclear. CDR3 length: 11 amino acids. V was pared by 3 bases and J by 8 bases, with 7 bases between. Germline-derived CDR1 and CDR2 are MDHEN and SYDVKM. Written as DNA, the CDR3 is TGTGCCAGCAGTTTCCCGGGGGAAGCTTTCTTT. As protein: CASSFPGEAFF. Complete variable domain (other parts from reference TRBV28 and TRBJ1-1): DVKVTQSSRYLVKRTGEKVFLECVQDMDHENMFWYRQDPGLGLRLIYFSYDVKMKEKGDIPEGYSVSREKKERFSLILESASTNQTSMYLCASSFPGEAFFGQGTRLTVV.

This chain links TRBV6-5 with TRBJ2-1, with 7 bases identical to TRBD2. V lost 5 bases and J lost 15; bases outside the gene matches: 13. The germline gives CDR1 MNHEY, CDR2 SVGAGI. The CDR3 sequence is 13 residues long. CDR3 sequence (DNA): TGTGCCAGCAGTCCCTACGGGGGGAGCGTGCCGTTCTTC. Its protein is CASSPYGGSVPFF.

CDR3: CSVEGSGTEAFF. The DNA of the CDR3 is TGCAGCGTTGAAGGTTCTGGGACTGAAGCTTTCTTT. V gene TRBV29-1 combines with J gene TRBJ1-1; D remains ambiguous. The CDR3 extends over 12 amino acids. Germline CDR1 SQVTM, CDR2 ANQGSEA. Deletions cut 1 base from V and 5 bases from J, with 8 bases between.

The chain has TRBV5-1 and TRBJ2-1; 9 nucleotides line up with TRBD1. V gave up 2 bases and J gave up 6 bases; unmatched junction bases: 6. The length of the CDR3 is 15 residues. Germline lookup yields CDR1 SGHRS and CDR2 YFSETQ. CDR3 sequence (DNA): TGCGCCAGCAGCTTACGGACAGGGGTTTTCAATGAGCAGTTCTTC. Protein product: CASSLRTGVFNEQFF.

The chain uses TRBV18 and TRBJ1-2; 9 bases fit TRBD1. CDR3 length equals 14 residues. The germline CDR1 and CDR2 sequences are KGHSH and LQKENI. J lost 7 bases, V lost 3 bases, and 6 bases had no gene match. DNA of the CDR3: TGTGCCAGCTCACCGGACAGGGGTATGGGTGGCTACACCTTC. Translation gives CASSPDRGMGGYTF.